This TCR beta chain stems from a study of shared clonotypes between healthy human individuals. Study-wide background: Three plates were used per donor for CD4 naive, three for CD4 memory, two for CD8 naive and one for CD8 memory.

Negatively enriched CD4+ T cells were divided by CD45RA into naive and memory. TCRdb's table, derived via immunoSEQ multiplex PCR, lists solely in-frame clones and lacks some. The sample includes under 850,000 clones, about two thirds seen only once; the top ten take about 1.7%. The sequenced material came from memory CD4+ T cells sorted from blood. Regarding subset: CD45RA-negative fraction. This clonotype was sampled from a woman aged 25 to 45 in good health.

CDR3 nucleotides: TGTGCCAGCAGTGGCTTGAGAGACGAGCAGTACTTC. This sequence encodes CASSGLRDEQYF. The rearrangement uses TRBV25-1 and TRBJ2-7, with no clear D. The length of the CDR3 is 12 residues. The germline V and J ends were trimmed by 4 bases and 5 bases, with 9 bases remaining between them. CDR1 and CDR2 (germline): MGHDK, SYGVNS.